These 17 T cell receptor beta chains share one sample of origin, sequenced in a study of cytomegalovirus exposure and HLA in healthy donors. The PCR employed 60 Vbeta primers together with 13 Jbeta primers. The protocol was immunoSEQ multiplex PCR, while the TCRdb copy is restricted to in-frame clones and leaves out a portion. The data contain under 55,000 clones, around 70% of them singletons. Sequenced material: PBMCs. These TCRs come from a woman aged 45 to 65 in good health and CMV-seronegative.

This chain joins TRBV27 and TRBJ2-3; TRBD1 matches at 8 bases. The germline V gene encodes CDR1 MNHEY and CDR2 SMNVEV (reference sequence). The length of the CDR3 is 14 residues. V was clipped by 6 bases and J by 4 bases; unmatched bases: 6. The CDR3 protein is CASRIDRGADTQYF. In DNA, the CDR3 is TGTGCCAGCAGAATAGACAGGGGCGCAGATACGCAGTATTTT.

A remark on this clone: The junction does not match germline at one end; this may be a read error. The chain recombines TRBV5-1 with TRBJ2-5; the match to TRBD1 covers 10 bases. There are 15 residues in the CDR3. Germline assignment: CDR1 SGHRS and CDR2 YFSETQ. The CDR3 nucleotides read TGCGCCAGCAGCTGGGGGGACAGGGGAAAAGAGGCCCAGTACTTC. Its protein product is CASSWGDRGKEAQYF.

This clone was counted a single time. The same CDR3 is also encoded by other DNA sequences in this sample. The CDR3 nucleotides read TGTGCCAGCAGCCAGAGGACTAGCGGATACAATGAGCAGTTCTTC. This codes for CASSQRTSGYNEQFF. This chain joins TRBV4-2 and TRBJ2-1, with TRBD2 matching 10 bases. The CDR3 is 15 amino acids. Germline CDR1 is LGHNA and CDR2 is YNFKEQ. Unmatched junction bases numbered 3, after V lost 3 bases and J lost 4 bases.

The chain combines TRBV28 with TRBJ1-2, with D perhaps matching TRBD1 (5 bases). The CDR3 covers 17 residues. Trimming cost V 7 bases and J 5 bases, with 26 bases left between them. Germline loops: CDR1 MDHEN, CDR2 SYDVKM. The CDR3 nucleotides are TGTGCCAGCACCGGGGGGGGGACGGATAAAAAACTTTATGGCTACACCTTC. It yields the protein CASTGGGTDKKLYGYTF.

This clone has only one observation. The chain couples TRBV10-3 to TRBJ2-2; TRBD2 matches at 8 bases. The ends lost 8 bases at V and 2 bases at J; junction bases unmatched: 10. CDR3 length: 16 amino acids. The germline CDR1 and CDR2 sequences are ENHRY and SYGVKD. The CDR3 loop is CAIPGGAGSNTGELFF. As DNA, the CDR3 is TGTGCCATCCCGGGGGGGGCTGGCTCAAACACCGGGGAGCTGTTTTTT.

The chain employs TRBV19 and TRBJ2-1; 10 bases fit TRBD2. Trimming took 3 bases from V and 1 from J; bases not matched to a gene: 6. The germline gives CDR1 LNHDA, CDR2 SQIVND (reference sequence). This CDR3 is built from 17 residues. CDR3 coding DNA: TGTGCCAGTAGTATTTTGGGACTAGCGAGTTCCTACAATGAGCAGTTCTTC. This sequence encodes CASSILGLASSYNEQFF.

The chain couples TRBV6-5 to TRBJ1-1; unclear D gene. The germline V gene encodes CDR1 MNHEY and CDR2 SVGAGI. The germline V and J ends were trimmed by 10 bases and 3 bases, with 12 bases remaining between them. CDR3 length: 12 amino acids. CDR3 sequence: CATSSRDTEAFF. In DNA form, the CDR3 reads TGTGCCACATCCTCGAGGGACACTGAAGCTTTCTTT.

The J gene is TRBJ1-5, the V gene TRBV2; no definite D call. The CDR3 has 12 residues. Germline values: CDR1 SNHLY, CDR2 FYNNEI. V was cut by 6 bases and J by 9 bases, with 12 bases left in between. The CDR3 reads CASSAQVGPQHF. In DNA form, the CDR3 reads TGTGCCAGCAGCGCCCAGGTCGGGCCCCAGCATTTT. Full variable domain (outside the CDR3, taken from reference TRBV2 and TRBJ1-5): EPEVTQTPSHQVTQMGQEVILRCVPISNHLYFYWYRQILGQKVEFLVSFYNNEISEKSEIFDDQFSVERPDGSNFTLKIRSTKLEDSAMYFCASSAQVGPQHFGDGTRLSIL.

This rearrangement joins TRBV18 to TRBJ2-2, with 9 nucleotides matching TRBD1. From germline, CDR1 is KGHSH and CDR2 LQKENI. This CDR3 is built from 16 residues. V lost 1 base, J lost 5 bases, and 5 bases stayed unmatched. The CDR3 sequence is CASSPRVGQGTGELFF. The CDR3 DNA reads as TGTGCCAGCTCACCACGCGTAGGACAGGGGACCGGGGAGCTGTTTTTT.

A single count supports this clone. The V gene is TRBV7-9, the J gene TRBJ2-1, with D perhaps matching TRBD1 (6 bases). The CDR3 has 12 amino acids. Trimming cost V 4 bases and J 6 bases, with 7 bases left between them. Germline CDR1 is SEHNR and CDR2 is FQNEAQ (reference sequence). CDR3 loop: CASSSRGNEQFF. The CDR3 DNA reads as TGTGCCAGCAGCTCCAGGGGCAATGAGCAGTTCTTC. Supplemented by reference TRBV7-9 and TRBJ2-1, the full variable domain reads DTGVSQNPRHKITKRGQNVTFRCDPISEHNRLYWYRQTLGQGPEFLTYFQNEAQLEKSRLLSDRFSAERPKGSFSTLEIQRTEQGDSAMYLCASSSRGNEQFFGPGTRLTVL.

This chain connects TRBV5-1 to TRBJ2-1, with TRBD2 as a possible D gene (5 bases). The CDR3 spans 17 residues. V lost 0 bases and J 7 bases, leaving 20 bases between the germline ends. Per germline, CDR1 SGHRS and CDR2 YFSETQ. For the CDR3, the DNA is TGCGCCAGCAGCTTGGGTCTCCTAGCCCACTTGAGAAATGAGCAGTTCTTC. Its translation is CASSLGLLAHLRNEQFF.

In DNA, the CDR3 is TGTGCCAGCAGCTTAATGGGGAGCGAGCAGTACTTC. Translating gives CASSLMGSEQYF. The chain combines TRBV7-3 with TRBJ2-7, with a possible D match to TRBD2 (5 bases). CDR1 SGHTA and CDR2 FQGTGA come from the germline V gene. V lost 1 base, J lost 6 bases, and 7 bases lay in between. This CDR3 is built from 12 residues.

J is TRBJ1-4 and V is TRBV5-1; D remains unclear. CDR3 length: 14 residues. In germline, CDR1 is SGHRS, CDR2 YFSETQ. V was clipped by 0 bases and J by 8 bases, with 11 bases between them. The CDR3 here is CASSLEGAGEKLFF. The CDR3 DNA sequence: TGCGCCAGCAGCTTGGAGGGCGCGGGGGAAAAACTGTTTTTT.

This clone was detected a few times. The V call is TRBV4-3, the J call TRBJ1-5; D gene ambiguous. The CDR3 extends over 15 amino acids. Germline-derived CDR1 and CDR2 are LGHNA and YSLEER. V was pared by 4 bases and J by 4 bases, with 14 bases between. As DNA, the CDR3 is TGCGCCAGCAGCCCGACATTTCCCCCGAATCAGCCCCAGCATTTT. This sequence encodes CASSPTFPPNQPQHF.

Note on this clone: Given the absence of the conserved phenylalanine or tryptophan at the CDR3 end, a read error is likely. This sequence joins TRBV7-2 and TRBJ1-5; D is ambiguous. CDR3 length: 15 residues. Germline values: CDR1 SGHTA, CDR2 FQGNSA. V lost 1 base, J lost 3 bases, and 10 bases lay in between. The CDR3 loop is CASSLDGGNNQPQHV. The CDR3 DNA reads as TGTGCCAGCAGCTTAGATGGCGGAAACAATCAGCCCCAGCATGTT.

CDR3 coding DNA: TGCGCCAGCAGTGAGACAGTCTCTGGAAACACCATATATTTT. Translated, it gives CASSETVSGNTIYF. The chain couples TRBV10-2 to TRBJ1-3; D unclear. The CDR3 sequence is 14 residues long. V lost 2 bases to trimming and J lost 0 bases, with 5 bases between them. The germline V gene encodes CDR1 WSHSY and CDR2 SAAADI.

V usage is TRBV27 and J usage is TRBJ2-2, with TRBD1 identical over 8 bases. Trimming removed 7 bases from V and 7 bases from J; junction bases left unmatched: 8. The CDR3 runs to 14 residues. Germline loops: CDR1 MNHEY, CDR2 SMNVEV (reference sequence). The CDR3 reads CASTPGQGIGELFF. For the CDR3, the DNA is TGTGCCAGCACTCCAGGACAGGGAATCGGGGAGCTGTTTTTT.